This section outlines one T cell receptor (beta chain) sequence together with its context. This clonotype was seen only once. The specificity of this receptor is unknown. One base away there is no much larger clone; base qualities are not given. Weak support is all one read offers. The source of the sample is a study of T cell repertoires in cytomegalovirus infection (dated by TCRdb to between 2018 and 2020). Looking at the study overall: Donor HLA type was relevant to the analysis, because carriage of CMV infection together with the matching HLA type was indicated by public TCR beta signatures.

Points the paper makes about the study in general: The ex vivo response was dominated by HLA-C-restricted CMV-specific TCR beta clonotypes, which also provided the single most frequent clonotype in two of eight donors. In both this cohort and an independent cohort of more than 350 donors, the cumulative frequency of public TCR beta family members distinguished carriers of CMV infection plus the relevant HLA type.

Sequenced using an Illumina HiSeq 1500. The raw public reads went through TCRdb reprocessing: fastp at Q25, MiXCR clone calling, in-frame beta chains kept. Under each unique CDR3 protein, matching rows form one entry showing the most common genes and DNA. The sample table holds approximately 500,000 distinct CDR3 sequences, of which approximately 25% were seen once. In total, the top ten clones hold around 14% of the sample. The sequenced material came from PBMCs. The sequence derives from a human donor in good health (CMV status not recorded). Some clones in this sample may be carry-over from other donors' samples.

The DNA sequence is given as TGTGCCAGTAGTTCCCAGGGGAGGGATTCACCCCTCCACTTT. Translated, this is CASSSQGRDSPLHF. The chain links TRBV19 with TRBJ1-6; the best D guess is TRBD1, with 6 bases matching. From the cysteine through the phenylalanine, the CDR3 covers 14 amino acids. Only CDR3 DNA is held: 42 bases, read in frame from base 1. Deletion took 5 bases off V and 8 bases off J, with a span of 13 bases between the germline ends. The germline V gene encodes CDR1 LNHDA and CDR2 SQIVND (reference sequence).